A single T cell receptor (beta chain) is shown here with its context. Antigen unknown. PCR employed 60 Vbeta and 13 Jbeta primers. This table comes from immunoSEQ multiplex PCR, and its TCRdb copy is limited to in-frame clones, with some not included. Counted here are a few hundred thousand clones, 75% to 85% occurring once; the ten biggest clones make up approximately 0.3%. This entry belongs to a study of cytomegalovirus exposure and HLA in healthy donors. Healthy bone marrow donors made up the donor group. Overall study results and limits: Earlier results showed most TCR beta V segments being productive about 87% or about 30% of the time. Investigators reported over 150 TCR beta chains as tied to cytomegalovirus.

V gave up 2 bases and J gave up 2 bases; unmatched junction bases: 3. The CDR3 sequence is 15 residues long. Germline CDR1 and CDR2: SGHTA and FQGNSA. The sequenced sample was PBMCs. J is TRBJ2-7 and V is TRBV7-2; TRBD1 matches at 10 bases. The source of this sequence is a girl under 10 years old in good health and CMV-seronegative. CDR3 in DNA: TGTGCCAGCAGCTTACAGGGGACAGGGGCCTACGAGCAGTACTTC. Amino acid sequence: CASSLQGTGAYEQYF.